The 5 T cell receptor beta chains below come from one sample, sequenced in a study of beta chain features in type 1 diabetes. No antigen has been assigned to these receptors. Regarding the study as a whole: Researchers report that Type 1 diabetes patients had moderately but significantly shorter TCRB CDR3s across all four CD4+ subsets.

The isolated RNA, all of it, was reverse transcribed, so expressed TCRB transcripts were what got sequenced. Profiled with immunoSEQ multiplex PCR; TCRdb holds only in-frame clones, not every one. Of 250,000 to 350,000 clones in the sample, roughly an eighth are singletons; the top ten hold roughly 0.018%. Sequences were obtained from naive CD4+ T cells from blood. Receptor source: a man between 25 and 39 years old with type 1 diabetes.

The table lists this clone with a few counts. The V and J genes are TRBV7-3 and TRBJ2-1, with 13 bases fitting TRBD2. V lost 5 bases and J lost 15; bases outside the gene matches: 10. Germline CDR1 reads SGHTA; CDR2 reads FQGTGA. There are 14 residues in the CDR3. CDR3 in amino acids: CASSPGLAGSTPFF. CDR3 sequence (DNA): TGTGCCAGCAGCCCGGGACTAGCGGGAAGTACCCCGTTCTTC.

The chain combines TRBV4-3 with TRBJ2-3; the match to TRBD1 covers 8 bases. Germline CDR1 reads LGHNA; CDR2 reads YSLEER. Trimming cost V 2 bases and J 6 bases; bases outside gene matches: 10. This CDR3 spans 16 amino acids. For the CDR3, the DNA is TGCGCCAGCAGCCAACCAATAACAGGGGGTCGGGATACGCAGTATTTT. Residues: CASSQPITGGRDTQYF.

The genes are TRBV29-1 and TRBJ2-7, with D hard to call. Between the trimmed V and J ends, which lost 6 bases and 5 bases, there was a span of 11 bases. Germline V gene data show CDR1 as SQVTM and CDR2 as ANQGSEA. The CDR3 is made up of 11 amino acids. The CDR3 sequence is CSVMALHEQYF. The CDR3 nucleotides are TGCAGCGTCATGGCCCTCCACGAGCAGTACTTC.

The J gene is TRBJ1-5, the V gene TRBV15, with 9 bases fitting TRBD1. The V segment lost 3 bases and the J segment 0 bases; nucleotides outside the gene matches: 3. Germline lookup yields CDR1 LNHNV and CDR2 YYDKDF (reference sequence). CDR3 length equals 16 residues. The DNA for the CDR3 is TGTGCCACCAGCAGTGGGACAGGGCCTAGCAATCAGCCCCAGCATTTT. Translation gives CATSSGTGPSNQPQHF. Full variable domain (missing parts from reference TRBV15 and TRBJ1-5): DAMVIQNPRYQVTQFGKPVTLSCSQTLNHNVMYWYQQKSSQAPKLLFHYYDKDFNNEADTPDNFQSRRPNTSFCFLDIRSPGLGDTAMYLCATSSGTGPSNQPQHFGDGTRLSIL.

The V gene is TRBV4-2, the J gene TRBJ2-5; the D is unclear. The V gene lost 1 base and the J gene lost 1 base, with 13 bases spanning the gap. There are 16 residues in the CDR3. Germline CDR1 LGHNA, CDR2 YNFKEQ. The CDR3 loop is CASSQGSVRGQETQYF. The CDR3 DNA follows: TGTGCCAGCAGCCAAGGCAGCGTCCGCGGCCAAGAGACCCAGTACTTC.